The 14 T cell receptor beta chains listed next were all sequenced from one sample in a study of monozygotic twins with inflammatory bowel disease. TCRdb processed the 5' RACE reads again and assigns one entry to each CDR3 protein, with no DNA. The sample has approximately 210,000 distinct CDR3 sequences; the top ten hold under 8.5%. The sample was blood. The receptors here all came from a human donor with ulcerative colitis or Crohn's disease, or a healthy co-twin of an affected twin (not recorded which).

V usage is TRBV7-6 and J usage is TRBJ1-2. The CDR3 covers 15 residues. Germline assignment: CDR1 SGHVS and CDR2 FNYEAQ. This chain's CDR3 is CASSFQAGDNYGYTF. Full variable domain (remainder filled in from reference TRBV7-6 and TRBJ1-2): GAGVSQSPRYKVTKRGQDVALRCDPISGHVSLYWYRQALGQGPEFLTYFNYEAQQDKSGLPNDRFSAERPEGSISTLTIQRTEQRDSAMYRCASSFQAGDNYGYTFGSGTRLTVV.

This chain uses TRBV7-2 with TRBJ1-4; TCRdb names TRBD1, which stays unverified in the absence of DNA. Germline CDR1 is SGHTA and CDR2 is FQGNSA. The CDR3 consists of 13 residues. CDR3 residues: CASSQGRLEKLFF. The variable domain in full, with the rest retrieved from reference TRBV7-2 and TRBJ1-4, is GAGVSQSPSNKVTEKGKDVELRCDPISGHTALYWYRQSLGQGLEFLIYFQGNSAPDKSGLPSDRFSAERTGGSVSTLTIQRTQQEDSAVYLCASSQGRLEKLFFGSGTQLSVL.

The V call is TRBV6-6, the J call TRBJ2-5. The germline V gene has CDR1 MNHNY and CDR2 SVGAGI (reference sequence). The length of the CDR3 is 12 residues. The CDR3 sequence: CASSYAGETQYF.

The genes are TRBV7-2 and TRBJ2-1; the D call of TRBD2 rests on TCRdb alone, since no DNA is present to check it. The germline V gene encodes CDR1 SGHTA and CDR2 FQGNSA. This CDR3 comprises 16 residues. CDR3 residues: CASSLAPSGQYNEQFF.

V and J are TRBV3-1 and TRBJ2-3. The CDR3 sequence is 16 residues long. Germline CDR1 is LGHDT and CDR2 is YNNKEL (reference sequence). CDR3 amino acids: CASSQLLAGGTDTQYF.

This chain joins TRBV7-2 and TRBJ2-1; TCRdb returns TRBD2, unconfirmable since there is no DNA. Germline V gene sequence: CDR1 SGHTA, CDR2 FQGNSA. The CDR3 is 17 amino acids. The CDR3 region is CASSLAWGGSMGTEQFF. Variable domain in full (rest from reference TRBV7-2 and TRBJ2-1): GAGVSQSPSNKVTEKGKDVELRCDPISGHTALYWYRQSLGQGLEFLIYFQGNSAPDKSGLPSDRFSAERTGGSVSTLTIQRTQQEDSAVYLCASSLAWGGSMGTEQFFGPGTRLTVL.

The rearrangement joins TRBV4-2 to TRBJ2-2; TCRdb gives TRBD1 as the D gene, but with no DNA this cannot be confirmed. Germline V gene lookup returns CDR1 LGHNA and CDR2 YNFKEQ. CDR3 size: 14 residues. The CDR3 loop reads CASSHETGTGELFF.

The genes are TRBV5-1 and TRBJ2-1; without DNA, the TCRdb call of TRBD2 cannot be checked. This CDR3 region has 21 residues. From germline, CDR1 is SGHRS and CDR2 YFSETQ. CDR3 residues: CASSPTQGLAGGSAFYNEQFF.

The chain uses TRBV11-2 and TRBJ1-3; checking the TCRdb D call of TRBD1 is not possible without DNA. CDR1 is SGHAT, CDR2 FQNNGV, per germline. The CDR3 is 15 residues long. The CDR3 sequence is CASSLVGDPGNTIYF.

The J gene is TRBJ2-7, the V gene TRBV7-9. CDR1 SEHNR and CDR2 FQNEAQ come from the germline V gene (reference sequence). CDR3 length: 13 residues. The CDR3 here is CASSLGQYLEQYF.

The chain is built from TRBV7-2 and TRBJ2-3; TCRdb's D call, TRBD1, is unchecked because there is no DNA. CDR1 and CDR2 (germline): SGHTA, FQGNSA. The CDR3 spans 16 residues. This chain's CDR3 is CASSLAAGAVTDTQYF.

This chain connects TRBV6-2 or TRBV6-3 to TRBJ2-6; without DNA, the TCRdb call of TRBD1 cannot be checked. CDR1 is MNHEY, CDR2 SVGEGT, per germline. This CDR3 spans 15 amino acids. CDR3 loop: CASAVRGTGANVLTF.

The chain uses TRBV12-3 or TRBV12-4 and TRBJ1-4; the TCRdb D gene call, TRBD1, has no DNA to confirm it. The CDR3 extends over 16 amino acids. The CDR3 region is CASSHSRGGYNEKLFF.

The chain combines TRBV5-1 with TRBJ1-2; without DNA, the TCRdb call of TRBD1 cannot be checked. The CDR3 totals 13 residues. CDR1 SGHRS and CDR2 YFSETQ come from the germline V gene. The CDR3: CASSTDRNRGYTF. Full variable domain (remainder filled in from reference TRBV5-1 and TRBJ1-2): KAGVTQTPRYLIKTRGQQVTLSCSPISGHRSVSWYQQTPGQGLQFLFEYFSETQRNKGNFPGRFSGRQFSNSRSEMNVSTLELGDSALYLCASSTDRNRGYTFGSGTRLTVV.